Below, 22 T cell receptor beta chains from the same sample are listed, as sequenced in a study of shared clonotypes between healthy human individuals. Assay: immunoSEQ multiplex PCR; the TCRdb copy retains only in-frame clones and omits some. The profile covers some 1,600,000 clones, with 98% appearing a single time and 0.45% taken by the ten largest. Sequencing was done on a sample of naive CD4+ T cells sorted from blood. This sample's subset: CD45RA+ positively selected. The receptors here all came from a man aged 30 to 39 in good health.

This clone was counted a single time. The chain is built from TRBV7-6 and TRBJ2-3; maybe TRBD2 (5 bases). With 5 bases removed from V and 7 bases from J, the gap between germline ends came to 19 bases. The V gene's germline CDR1 is SGHVS and CDR2 FNYEAQ. The length of the CDR3 is 15 residues. CDR3 DNA sequence: TGTGCCAGCAGCCCTAGAGCGGCCACGGATTATACGCAGTATTTT. Its protein is CASSPRAATDYTQYF.

This clone has just one count. The V and J genes are TRBV7-8 and TRBJ2-2; tentative D call: TRBD1 (6 bases). Germline-derived CDR1 and CDR2 are SGHVS and FQNEAQ. CDR3 length: 14 residues. V lost 5 bases and J lost 5, with 12 bases in between. The CDR3 region is CASSGRTVTGELFF. In DNA, the CDR3 is TGTGCCAGCAGCGGAAGGACAGTAACCGGGGAGCTGTTTTTT.

The chain links TRBV11-2 to TRBJ1-5; a weak D match, TRBD1 (5 bases). The CDR3 runs 13 residues. The germline V gene has CDR1 SGHAT and CDR2 FQNNGV. Trimming removed 5 bases from V and 3 bases from J, with 8 bases in between. As DNA, the CDR3 is TGTGCCAGCAGCGGGACTCCCAATCAGCCCCAGCATTTT. Translation gives CASSGTPNQPQHF. Full variable domain (missing parts from reference TRBV11-2 and TRBJ1-5): EAGVAQSPRYKIIEKRQSVAFWCNPISGHATLYWYQQILGQGPKLLIQFQNNGVVDDSQLPKDRFSAERLKGVDSTLKIQPAKLEDSAVYLCASSGTPNQPQHFGDGTRLSIL.

J is TRBJ2-3 and V is TRBV4-3, with TRBD2 matching 11 bases. Germline CDR1 reads LGHNA; CDR2 reads YSLEER. This CDR3 has 16 amino acids. The junction had 4 bases not matched to a gene; V was cut back by 0 bases and J by 5 bases. This chain's CDR3 is CASSQELAGARDTQYF. Here the CDR3 DNA reads TGCGCCAGCAGCCAAGAACTAGCGGGAGCGAGAGATACGCAGTATTTT.

The rearrangement links TRBV14 to TRBJ1-2; a possible D gene is TRBD1 (5 bases). There are 14 residues in the CDR3. Germline assignment: CDR1 SGHDN and CDR2 FVKESK. The ends were cut back, 3 bases at V and 7 bases at J, with 15 bases in the middle. CDR3 bases: TGTGCCAGCAGCCATAGGTGGGCCGGGGCTGGCTACACCTTC. Encoded protein: CASSHRWAGAGYTF.

The CDR3 DNA sequence: TGTGCCAGCAGGATAGCCGGCGAGACCCAGTACTTC. It codes for CASRIAGETQYF. This chain uses TRBV2 with TRBJ2-5; the D is unclear. V lost 6 bases and J lost 5, with 10 bases in between. Germline V gene data show CDR1 as SNHLY and CDR2 as FYNNEI. This CDR3 has 12 amino acids.

J is TRBJ1-1 and V is TRBV9, with D maybe TRBD1 (5 bases). Germline V gene data show CDR1 as SGDLS and CDR2 as YYNGEE. Trimming shortened V by 4 bases and J by 3 bases, and 16 bases separated the two germline ends. The CDR3 has 15 amino acids. This chain's CDR3 is CASSLLQAKDTEAFF. CDR3 in DNA: TGTGCCAGCAGCTTATTACAGGCTAAGGACACTGAAGCTTTCTTT.

V and J are TRBV18 and TRBJ2-7, with D possibly TRBD2 on 6 matching bases. V lost 6 bases and J 0 bases, leaving 15 bases between the germline ends. Germline CDR1 reads KGHSH; CDR2 reads LQKENI. This CDR3 has 15 residues. In nucleotides, the CDR3 is TGTGCCAGCTCCCTGCACGCGGGGAGCTCCTACGAGCAGTACTTC. Its translation is CASSLHAGSSYEQYF.

The chain joins TRBV12-5 to TRBJ2-1; no firm D call. Germline CDR1 reads LGHNT; CDR2 reads FRNRAP. The CDR3 is 13 amino acids. V was cut by 7 bases and J by 2 bases, with 9 bases left in between. The CDR3 DNA reads as TGTGCTAGTGCCCAGGCGGCCTACAATGAGCAGTTCTTC. This gives the protein CASAQAAYNEQFF.

V usage is TRBV4-2 and J usage is TRBJ2-1, with 9 bases identical to TRBD1. The CDR3 consists of 16 residues. Trimming removed 1 base from V and 4 bases from J; junction bases left unmatched: 5. Germline lookup yields CDR1 LGHNA and CDR2 YNFKEQ. The CDR3, as DNA: TGTGCCAGCAGCCAAGCTCCCGGGACAGGGTACAATGAGCAGTTCTTC. Its translation is CASSQAPGTGYNEQFF.

The chain is built from TRBV6-1 and TRBJ2-3, with D perhaps matching TRBD2 (6 bases). This CDR3 has 15 amino acids. Germline V lookup: CDR1 MNHNS, CDR2 SASEGT. Trimming took 5 bases from V and 0 from J, leaving 12 bases between them. In DNA, the CDR3 is TGTGCCAGCAGTTCACTAGCTTTAAGCACAGATACGCAGTATTTT. The encoded protein is CASSSLALSTDTQYF.

The V call is TRBV5-4, the J call TRBJ2-6; D possibly corresponds to TRBD1 (5 bases). CDR3 length equals 17 residues. V lost 6 bases and J 0 bases, leaving 16 bases between the germline ends. The germline CDR1 and CDR2 sequences are SGHNT and YYREEE (reference sequence). The chain's CDR3 is CASNHGAVNSGANVLTF. In nucleotides, the CDR3 is TGTGCCAGCAATCATGGGGCAGTTAACTCTGGGGCCAACGTCCTGACTTTC.

The rearrangement joins TRBV15 to TRBJ2-2; D not certain. The CDR3 has 15 residues. V was trimmed by 1 base and J by 3 bases, leaving 9 bases between them. Germline loops: CDR1 LNHNV, CDR2 YYDKDF (reference sequence). The CDR3 DNA reads TGTGCCACCAGCAGAGGACCGGCGCACACCGGGGAGCTGTTTTTT. It codes for CATSRGPAHTGELFF.

This chain links TRBV6-5 with TRBJ2-7; TRBD1 or TRBD2 may be the D gene (5 bases each). In germline, CDR1 is MNHEY, CDR2 SVGAGI. V lost 2 bases and J 4 bases, leaving 9 bases between the germline ends. CDR3 length: 13 amino acids. DNA for the CDR3: TGTGCCAGCAGTTACACTGAGGGGTACGAGCAGTACTTC. It is translated as CASSYTEGYEQYF.

This rearrangement joins TRBV4-3 to TRBJ2-5; D call uncertain. Germline V gene data show CDR1 as LGHNA and CDR2 as YSLEER. V lost 1 base and J 11 bases, leaving 14 bases between the germline ends. The CDR3 extends over 13 amino acids. As DNA, the CDR3 is TGCGCCAGCAGCCAAGCGCGTAGGGCGGCTCAGTACTTC. This gives the protein CASSQARRAAQYF.

This clone came up once. The same CDR3 also results from other DNA sequences found in this sample. The chain has TRBV5-1 and TRBJ2-7; D unresolved. The CDR3 totals 13 residues. The V end lost 5 bases, the J end lost 1 base, and 10 bases lay between the germline ends. In germline, CDR1 is SGHRS, CDR2 YFSETQ. CDR3 nucleotides: TGCGCCAGCAGTAGGGCTGTTTCCTACGAGCAGTACTTC. It translates to CASSRAVSYEQYF.

As to this clone: Other DNA sequences within the sample encode an identical CDR3. The V and J genes are TRBV27 and TRBJ2-3; D uncertain. Germline CDR1 and CDR2: MNHEY and SMNVEV (reference sequence). The V end was cut by 5 bases, the J end by 2 bases, with 5 bases between. The CDR3 runs 12 residues. Here the CDR3 DNA reads TGTGCCAGCAGTCCGAACACAGATACGCAGTATTTT. Its translation is CASSPNTDTQYF.

V usage is TRBV30 and J usage is TRBJ1-5; 9 nucleotides line up with TRBD1. Germline-derived CDR1 and CDR2 are GTSNPN and SVGIG (reference sequence). The CDR3 runs 13 residues. Trimming removed 5 bases from V and 7 bases from J; junction bases left unmatched: 6. The CDR3 loop reads CAWGGQGRQPQHF. CDR3 DNA sequence: TGTGCCTGGGGGGGACAGGGTCGACAGCCCCAGCATTTT.

V usage is TRBV18 and J usage is TRBJ1-4, with D possibly being TRBD1 (5 bases). The V and J ends lost 6 bases and 1 base respectively, with 12 bases between them. CDR3 length: 15 residues. Germline CDR1 KGHSH, CDR2 LQKENI. The CDR3 coding sequence is TGTGCCAGCTCTATAACAGGAAGAACTAATGAAAAACTGTTTTTT. It translates to CASSITGRTNEKLFF.

The chain has TRBV29-1 and TRBJ1-4; D remains unclear. There are 12 residues in the CDR3. Germline V gene data show CDR1 as SQVTM and CDR2 as ANQGSEA. The germline V and J ends were trimmed by 7 bases and 4 bases, with 10 bases remaining between them. The CDR3 bases are TGCAGCGCTACGGGGAGTAATGAAAAACTGTTTTTT. As protein: CSATGSNEKLFF.

Here the CDR3 DNA reads TGTGCCAGCAGGGGGGAAGGGTCCTACGAGCAGTACTTC. This gives the protein CASRGEGSYEQYF. V usage is TRBV2 and J usage is TRBJ2-7, with D tentatively TRBD1 or TRBD2 (5 bases each). The V gene's germline CDR1 is SNHLY and CDR2 FYNNEI. Between the trimmed V and J ends, which lost 6 bases and 1 base, there was a span of 10 bases. CDR3 size: 13 residues. The complete variable domain, with remaining parts taken from reference TRBV2 and TRBJ2-7, reads EPEVTQTPSHQVTQMGQEVILRCVPISNHLYFYWYRQILGQKVEFLVSFYNNEISEKSEIFDDQFSVERPDGSNFTLKIRSTKLEDSAMYFCASRGEGSYEQYFGPGTRLTVT.

On this clone itself: This CDR3 is also generated by other DNA sequences in the sample. V gene TRBV6-4 combines with J gene TRBJ1-2; TRBD1 might be the D (5 bases). The ends were cut back, 2 bases at V and 5 bases at J, with 6 bases in the middle. The CDR3 has 12 residues. Germline-derived CDR1 and CDR2 are MRHNA and SNTAGT. The CDR3, as DNA: TGTGCCAGCAGTGACAGGGGTTATGGCTACACCTTC. It encodes CASSDRGYGYTF.